This paragraph covers one T cell receptor beta chain sequence. This entry belongs to a study of T cell changes during pregnancy in multiple sclerosis. The protocol was immunoSEQ multiplex PCR, while the TCRdb copy is restricted to in-frame clones and leaves out a portion. The table shows approximately 34,000 clones, with roughly 94% occurring only once. Losses at the gene ends were 0 bases for V and 0 bases for J; bases not matched to a gene: 11. The V gene's germline CDR1 is SGHKS and CDR2 YYEKEE (reference sequence). This CDR3 has 18 amino acids. The source of this sequence is a female donor with multiple sclerosis, enrolled in a pregnancy study. Sequencing was performed on CD4+ T cells from peripheral blood mononuclear cells, taken after pregnancy. V and J are TRBV5-5 and TRBJ1-1; the match to TRBD1 covers 7 bases. This chain's CDR3 is CASSLEQGTRFMNTEAFF. CDR3 DNA: TGTGCCAGCAGCTTGGAACAGGGGACCCGGTTCATGAACACTGAAGCTTTCTTT.